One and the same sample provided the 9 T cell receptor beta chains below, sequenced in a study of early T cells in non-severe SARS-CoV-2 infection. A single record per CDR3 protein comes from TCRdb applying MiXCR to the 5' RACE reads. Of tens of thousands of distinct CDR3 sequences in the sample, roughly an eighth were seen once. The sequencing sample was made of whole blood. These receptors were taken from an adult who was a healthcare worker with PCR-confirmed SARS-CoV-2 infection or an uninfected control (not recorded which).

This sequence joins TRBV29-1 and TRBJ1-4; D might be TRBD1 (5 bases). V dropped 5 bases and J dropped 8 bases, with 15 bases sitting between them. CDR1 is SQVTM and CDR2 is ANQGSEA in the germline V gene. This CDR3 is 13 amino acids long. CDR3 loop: CSVSKGAGEKLFF. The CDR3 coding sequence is TGCAGCGTTTCAAAAGGGGCAGGGGAAAAACTGTTTTTT.

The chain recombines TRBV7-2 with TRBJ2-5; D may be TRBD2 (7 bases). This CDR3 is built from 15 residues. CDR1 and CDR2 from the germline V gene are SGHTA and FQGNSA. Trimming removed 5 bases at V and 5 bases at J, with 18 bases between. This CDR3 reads CASSPGAGVVETQYF. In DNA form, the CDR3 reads TGTGCCAGCAGCCCGGGGGCGGGAGTAGTGGAGACCCAGTACTTC. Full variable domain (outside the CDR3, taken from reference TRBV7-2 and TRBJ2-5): GAGVSQSPSNKVTEKGKDVELRCDPISGHTALYWYRQSLGQGLEFLIYFQGNSAPDKSGLPSDRFSAERTGGSVSTLTIQRTQQEDSAVYLCASSPGAGVVETQYFGPGTRLLVL.

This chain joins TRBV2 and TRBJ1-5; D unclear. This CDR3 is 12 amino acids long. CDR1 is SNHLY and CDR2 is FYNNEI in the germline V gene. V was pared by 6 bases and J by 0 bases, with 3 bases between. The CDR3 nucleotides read TGTGCCAGCAGCAATAGCAATCAGCCCCAGCATTTT. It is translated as CASSNSNQPQHF.

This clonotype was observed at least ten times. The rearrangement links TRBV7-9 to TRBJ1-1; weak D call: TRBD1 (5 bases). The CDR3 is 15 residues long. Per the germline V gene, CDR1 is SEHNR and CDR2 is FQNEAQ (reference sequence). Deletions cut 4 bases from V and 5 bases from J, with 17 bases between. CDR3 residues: CASSYRALRGTEAFF. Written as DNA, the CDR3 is TGTGCCAGCAGCTATCGGGCCCTCCGGGGGACTGAAGCTTTCTTT.

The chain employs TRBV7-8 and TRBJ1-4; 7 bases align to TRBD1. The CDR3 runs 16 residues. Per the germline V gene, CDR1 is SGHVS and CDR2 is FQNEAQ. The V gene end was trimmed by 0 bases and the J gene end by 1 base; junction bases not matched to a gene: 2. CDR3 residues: CASSLATGRTNEKLFF. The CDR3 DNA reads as TGTGCCAGCAGCTTAGCGACAGGGAGAACTAATGAAAAACTGTTTTTT.

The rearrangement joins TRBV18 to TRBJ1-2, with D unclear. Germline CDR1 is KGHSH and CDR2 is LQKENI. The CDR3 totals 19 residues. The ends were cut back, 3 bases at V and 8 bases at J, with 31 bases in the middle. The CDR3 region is CASSPLGPANPTVSTGYTF. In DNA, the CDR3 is TGTGCCAGCTCACCCCTTGGACCGGCAAATCCGACCGTCTCGACGGGCTACACCTTC.

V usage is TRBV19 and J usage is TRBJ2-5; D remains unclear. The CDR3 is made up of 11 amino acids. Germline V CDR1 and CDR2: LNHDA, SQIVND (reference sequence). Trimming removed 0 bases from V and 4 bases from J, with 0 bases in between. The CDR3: CASSIEETQYF. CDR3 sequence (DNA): TGTGCCAGTAGTATAGAAGAGACCCAGTACTTC. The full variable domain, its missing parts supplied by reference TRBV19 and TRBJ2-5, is DGGITQSPKYLFRKEGQNVTLSCEQNLNHDAMYWYRQDPGQGLRLIYYSQIVNDFQKGDIAEGYSVSREKKESFPLTVTSAQKNPTAFYLCASSIEETQYFGPGTRLLVL.

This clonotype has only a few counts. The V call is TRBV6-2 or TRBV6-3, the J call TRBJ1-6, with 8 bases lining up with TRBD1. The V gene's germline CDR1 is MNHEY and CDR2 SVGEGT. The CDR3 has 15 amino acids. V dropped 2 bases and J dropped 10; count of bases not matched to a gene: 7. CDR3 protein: CASSYRTGIESPLHF. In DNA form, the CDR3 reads TGTGCCAGCAGTTACCGGACAGGGATAGAGTCACCCCTCCACTTT.

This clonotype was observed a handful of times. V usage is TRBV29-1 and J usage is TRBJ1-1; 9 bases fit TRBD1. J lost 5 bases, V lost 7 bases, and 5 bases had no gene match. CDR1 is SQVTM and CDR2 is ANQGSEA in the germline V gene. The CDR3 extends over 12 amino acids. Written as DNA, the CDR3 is TGCAGCGCAGACAGGGGGGGGACTGAAGCTTTCTTT. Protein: CSADRGGTEAFF. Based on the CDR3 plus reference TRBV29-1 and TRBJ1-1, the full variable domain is SAVISQKPSRDICQRGTSLTIQCQVDSQVTMMFWYRQQPGQSLTLIATANQGSEATYESGFVIDKFPISRPNLTFSTLTVSNMSPEDSSIYLCSADRGGTEAFFGQGTRLTVV.